The 12 T cell receptor beta chains below all came from one sample that was sequenced in a study of T cell repertoires in chronic hepatitis B. The table came from immunoSEQ multiplex PCR; TCRdb's copy has only in-frame clones and leaves some out. In the table there are around 570 clones, around four fifths of which are singletons. The sequencing input was total CD8+ T cells from PBMCs. The receptor source for this set is a human donor with chronic hepatitis B virus infection.

The rearrangement links TRBV7-6 to TRBJ1-1; D gene ambiguous. V shed 1 base and J shed 1 base, with 4 bases lying between them. The CDR3 runs 13 residues. Germline V gene sequence: CDR1 SGHVS, CDR2 FNYEAQ. This chain's CDR3 is CASSLGSNTEAFF. The CDR3 DNA sequence: TGTGCCAGCAGCTTAGGCTCGAACACTGAAGCTTTCTTT.

The J gene is TRBJ2-7, the V gene TRBV6-1, with unresolved D. With 2 bases removed from V and 0 bases from J, the gap between germline ends came to 11 bases. Per germline, CDR1 MNHNS and CDR2 SASEGT. The CDR3 length is 15 residues. The chain's CDR3 is CASSERQSASYEQYF. In DNA form, the CDR3 reads TGTGCCAGCAGTGAAAGGCAATCTGCCTCCTACGAGCAGTACTTC.

In its sample, this clone was seen once. The rearrangement uses TRBV19 and TRBJ2-3; weak D call: TRBD2 (6 bases). CDR3 length: 14 amino acids. Trimming removed 1 base at V and 2 bases at J, with 7 bases between. Germline V gene sequence: CDR1 LNHDA, CDR2 SQIVND (reference sequence). Here the CDR3 reads CASSIGGDTDTQYF. CDR3 sequence (DNA): TGTGCCAGTAGTATAGGGGGGGACACAGATACGCAGTATTTT. The variable domain in full, with the rest retrieved from reference TRBV19 and TRBJ2-3, is DGGITQSPKYLFRKEGQNVTLSCEQNLNHDAMYWYRQDPGQGLRLIYYSQIVNDFQKGDIAEGYSVSREKKESFPLTVTSAQKNPTAFYLCASSIGGDTDTQYFGPGTRLTVL.

V is TRBV5-1 and J is TRBJ2-1; 7 bases fit TRBD1. J lost 6 bases, V lost 4 bases, and 7 bases had no gene match. CDR3 size: 14 residues. Germline CDR1 is SGHRS and CDR2 is YFSETQ. Here the CDR3 DNA reads TGCGCCAGCAGCGAGACAGGGTTTGGCAATGAGCAGTTCTTC. As protein: CASSETGFGNEQFF.

The rearrangement links TRBV5-6 to TRBJ2-6, with D hard to call. CDR3 length: 16 residues. CDR1 is SGHDT, CDR2 YYEEEE, per germline. The V end lost 7 bases, the J end lost 5 bases, and 19 bases lay between the germline ends. Here the CDR3 reads CASLRQSQSRANVLTF. For the CDR3, the DNA is TGTGCCAGCTTGCGCCAGTCACAAAGTCGGGCCAACGTCCTGACTTTC.

The J gene is TRBJ1-5, the V gene TRBV5-8; perhaps TRBD1 as D (5 bases). Between the trimmed V and J ends, which lost 4 bases and 8 bases, there was a span of 19 bases. Germline values: CDR1 SGHTS, CDR2 YDEGEE. CDR3 length equals 15 residues. CDR3 sequence: CASSPPPAGVKPQHF. The CDR3 DNA reads TGTGCCAGCAGCCCCCCCCCGGCGGGGGTCAAGCCCCAGCATTTT.

The chain combines TRBV4-2 with TRBJ2-6; a weak D match, TRBD1 (6 bases). The CDR3 contains 16 residues. Germline V gene sequence: CDR1 LGHNA, CDR2 YNFKEQ. V lost 0 bases, J lost 0 bases, and 6 bases lay in between. CDR3 protein: CASSQEGHSGANVLTF. As DNA, the CDR3 is TGTGCCAGCAGCCAAGAGGGACACTCTGGGGCCAACGTCCTGACTTTC.

A single count supports this clone. V is TRBV2 and J is TRBJ2-1; 7 positions match TRBD1. The V gene's germline CDR1 is SNHLY and CDR2 FYNNEI. The CDR3 spans 10 residues. Unmatched junction bases numbered 2, after V lost 8 bases and J lost 10 bases. CDR3 coding DNA: TGTGCCAGCGGGACAGACGAGCAGTTCTTC. It is translated as CASGTDEQFF.

This clone was seen a single time. In the same sample, other DNA sequences code for this CDR3. V and J are TRBV4-2 and TRBJ2-1, with 8 bases fitting TRBD2. After removal of 0 bases from V and 7 bases from J, the junction contained 8 bases not matched to a gene. The germline V gene encodes CDR1 LGHNA and CDR2 YNFKEQ. This CDR3 comprises 16 residues. The CDR3 nucleotides read TGTGCCAGCAGCCAAGAGAACGGGGGGGCCTTAAATGAGCAGTTCTTC. Residues: CASSQENGGALNEQFF.

This chain joins TRBV7-3 and TRBJ2-3, with 10 bases matching TRBD2. The V gene end was trimmed by 0 bases and the J gene end by 4 bases; junction bases not matched to a gene: 7. Germline V gene lookup returns CDR1 SGHTA and CDR2 FQGTGA. The CDR3 length is 17 residues. The CDR3 protein is CASSLTVSGGASDTQYF. The CDR3 DNA reads TGTGCCAGCAGCTTAACAGTGAGCGGGGGGGCTTCAGATACGCAGTATTTT.

This chain joins TRBV19 and TRBJ2-1, with a tentative D call TRBD1 (6 bases). Germline V gene data show CDR1 as LNHDA and CDR2 as SQIVND (reference sequence). This CDR3 is 14 amino acids long. Trimming took off 9 bases at V and 0 bases at J, with 12 bases between the two ends. This chain's CDR3 is CASDTGSSYNEQFF. The CDR3 DNA sequence: TGTGCCAGCGACACAGGGAGCTCCTACAATGAGCAGTTCTTC.

The chain links TRBV15 to TRBJ1-5, with 7 positions matching TRBD1. Germline V CDR1 and CDR2: LNHNV, YYDKDF (reference sequence). V was clipped by 0 bases and J by 1 base; unmatched bases: 9. The CDR3 runs 18 residues. The CDR3 DNA is TGTGCCACCAGCAGAGATAGCAATACAGGGGTGAGCAATCAGCCCCAGCATTTT. Protein product: CATSRDSNTGVSNQPQHF.